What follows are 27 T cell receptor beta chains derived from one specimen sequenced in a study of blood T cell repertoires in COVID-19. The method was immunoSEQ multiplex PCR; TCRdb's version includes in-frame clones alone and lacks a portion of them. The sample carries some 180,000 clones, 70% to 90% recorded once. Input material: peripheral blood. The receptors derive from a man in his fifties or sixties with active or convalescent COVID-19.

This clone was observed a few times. This CDR3 is CASSYTGGAGQPQHF. In DNA form, the CDR3 reads TGTGCCAGCAGTTACACAGGGGGCGCTGGGCAGCCCCAGCATTTT. This chain joins TRBV6-6 and TRBJ1-5, with 9 bases matching TRBD1. With V trimmed by 2 bases and J by 7 bases, 6 bases remained unmatched. Germline V gene data show CDR1 as MNHNY and CDR2 as SVGAGI (reference sequence). The CDR3 length is 15 residues.

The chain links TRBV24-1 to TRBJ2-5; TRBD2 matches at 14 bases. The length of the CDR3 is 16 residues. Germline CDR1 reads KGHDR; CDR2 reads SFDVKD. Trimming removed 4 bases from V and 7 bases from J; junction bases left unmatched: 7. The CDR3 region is CATSEWTSGGRGTQYF. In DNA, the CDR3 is TGTGCCACCAGTGAGTGGACTAGCGGGGGGCGTGGGACCCAGTACTTC.

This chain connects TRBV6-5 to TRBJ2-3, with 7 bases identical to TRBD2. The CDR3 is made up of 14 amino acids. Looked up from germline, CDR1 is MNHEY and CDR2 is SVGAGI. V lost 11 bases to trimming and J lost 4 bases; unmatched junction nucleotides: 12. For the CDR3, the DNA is TGTGCCGTCGGTCGGGGGGTTAAGCCAGATACGCAGTATTTT. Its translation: CAVGRGVKPDTQYF.

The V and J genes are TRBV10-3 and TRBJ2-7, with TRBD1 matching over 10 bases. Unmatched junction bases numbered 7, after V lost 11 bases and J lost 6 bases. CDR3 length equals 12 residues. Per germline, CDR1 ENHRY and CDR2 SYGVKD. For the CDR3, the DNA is TGTGCCGCGAGACAGGGGGCAGGCGAGCAGTACTTC. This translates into CAARQGAGEQYF.

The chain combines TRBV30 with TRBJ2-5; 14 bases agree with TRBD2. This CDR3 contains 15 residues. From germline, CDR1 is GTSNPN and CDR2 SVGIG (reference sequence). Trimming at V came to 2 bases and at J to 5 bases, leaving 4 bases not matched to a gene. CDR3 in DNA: TGTGCCTGGAGTTCGGGACTAGCGGGGGAGGAGACCCAGTACTTC. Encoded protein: CAWSSGLAGEETQYF.

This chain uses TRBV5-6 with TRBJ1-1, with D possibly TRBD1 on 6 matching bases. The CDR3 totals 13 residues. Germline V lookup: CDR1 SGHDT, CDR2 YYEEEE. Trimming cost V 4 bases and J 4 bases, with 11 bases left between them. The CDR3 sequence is CASSVDSFTEAFF. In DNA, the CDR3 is TGTGCCAGCAGCGTGGACAGTTTCACTGAAGCTTTCTTT.

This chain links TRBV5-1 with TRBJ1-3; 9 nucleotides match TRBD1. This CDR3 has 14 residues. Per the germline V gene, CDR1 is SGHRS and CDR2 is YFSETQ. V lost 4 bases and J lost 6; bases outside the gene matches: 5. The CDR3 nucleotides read TGCGCCAGCAGCGTACAGGGGGCGGAAAACACCATATATTTT. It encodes CASSVQGAENTIYF.

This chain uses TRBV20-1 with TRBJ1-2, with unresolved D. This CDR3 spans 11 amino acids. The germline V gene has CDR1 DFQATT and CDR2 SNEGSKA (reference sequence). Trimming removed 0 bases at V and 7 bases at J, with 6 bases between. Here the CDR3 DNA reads TGCAGTGCTAGAGAACGGGGTGGCTACACCTTC. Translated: CSARERGGYTF.

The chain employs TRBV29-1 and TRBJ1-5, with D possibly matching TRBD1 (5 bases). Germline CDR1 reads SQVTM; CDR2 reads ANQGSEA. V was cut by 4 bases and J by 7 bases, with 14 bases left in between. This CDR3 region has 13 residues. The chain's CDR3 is CSVVAGVGQPQHF. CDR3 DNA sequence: TGCAGCGTTGTAGCGGGGGTTGGACAGCCCCAGCATTTT.

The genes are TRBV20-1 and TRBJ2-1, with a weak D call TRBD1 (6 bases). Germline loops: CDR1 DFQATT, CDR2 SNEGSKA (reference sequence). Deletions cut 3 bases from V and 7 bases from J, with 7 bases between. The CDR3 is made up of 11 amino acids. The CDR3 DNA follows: TGCAGTGCTAGCCAGGGGAATGAGCAGTTCTTC. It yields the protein CSASQGNEQFF.

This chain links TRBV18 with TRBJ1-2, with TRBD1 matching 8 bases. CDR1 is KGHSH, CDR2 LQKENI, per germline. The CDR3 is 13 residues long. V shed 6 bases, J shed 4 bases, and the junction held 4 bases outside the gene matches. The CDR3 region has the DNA TGTGCCAGCTCGCCCGGGACAGGCTATGGCTACACCTTC. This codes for CASSPGTGYGYTF.

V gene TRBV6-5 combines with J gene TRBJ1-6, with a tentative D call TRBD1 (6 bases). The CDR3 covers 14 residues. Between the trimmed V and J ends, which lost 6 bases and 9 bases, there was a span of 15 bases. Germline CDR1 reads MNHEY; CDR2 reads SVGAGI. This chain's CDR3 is CASRMDRTLSPLHF. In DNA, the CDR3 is TGTGCCAGCAGGATGGACAGAACACTTTCACCCCTCCACTTT.

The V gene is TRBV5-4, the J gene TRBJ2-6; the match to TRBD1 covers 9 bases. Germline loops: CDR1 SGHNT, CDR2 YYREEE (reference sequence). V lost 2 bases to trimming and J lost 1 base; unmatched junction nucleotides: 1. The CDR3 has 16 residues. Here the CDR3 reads CASSLQGASGANVLTF. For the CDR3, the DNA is TGTGCCAGCAGCTTACAGGGGGCTTCTGGGGCCAACGTCCTGACTTTC.

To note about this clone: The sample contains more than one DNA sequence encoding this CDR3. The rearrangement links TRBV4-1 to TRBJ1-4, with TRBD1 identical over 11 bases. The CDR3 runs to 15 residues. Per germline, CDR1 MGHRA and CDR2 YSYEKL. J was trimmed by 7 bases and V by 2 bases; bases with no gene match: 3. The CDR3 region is CASSQTGTGGEKLFF. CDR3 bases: TGCGCCAGCAGCCAAACCGGGACAGGGGGTGAAAAACTGTTTTTT.

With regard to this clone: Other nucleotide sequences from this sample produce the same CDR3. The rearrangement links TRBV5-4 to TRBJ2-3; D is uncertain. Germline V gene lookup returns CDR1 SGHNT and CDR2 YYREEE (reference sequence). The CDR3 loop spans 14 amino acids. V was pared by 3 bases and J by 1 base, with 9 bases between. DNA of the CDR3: TGTGCCAGCAGCTCGAGAGGAGGCACAGATACGCAGTATTTT. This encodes CASSSRGGTDTQYF. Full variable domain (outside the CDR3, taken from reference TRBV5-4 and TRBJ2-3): ETGVTQSPTHLIKTRGQQVTLRCSSQSGHNTVSWYQQALGQGPQFIFQYYREEENGRGNFPPRFSGLQFPNYSSELNVNALELDDSALYLCASSSRGGTDTQYFGPGTRLTVL.

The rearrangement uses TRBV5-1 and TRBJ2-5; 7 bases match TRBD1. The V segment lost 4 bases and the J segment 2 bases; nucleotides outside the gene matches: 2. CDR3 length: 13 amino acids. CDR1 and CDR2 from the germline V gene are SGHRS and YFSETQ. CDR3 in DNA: TGCGCCAGCAGCCTGGGACAGCAAGAGACCCAGTACTTC. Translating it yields CASSLGQQETQYF.

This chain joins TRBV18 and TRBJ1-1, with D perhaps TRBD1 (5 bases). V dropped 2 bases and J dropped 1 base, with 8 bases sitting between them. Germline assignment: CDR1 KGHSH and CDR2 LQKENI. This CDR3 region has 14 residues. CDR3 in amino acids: CASSPWGENTEAFF. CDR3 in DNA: TGTGCCAGCTCACCATGGGGGGAGAACACTGAAGCTTTCTTT.

The CDR3 loop is CASSQASGGSYNEQFF. CDR3 in DNA: TGCGCCAGCAGCCAAGCTAGCGGGGGCTCCTACAATGAGCAGTTCTTC. The genes are TRBV4-1 and TRBJ2-1, with 10 bases fitting TRBD2. The CDR3 length is 16 residues. Germline V lookup: CDR1 MGHRA, CDR2 YSYEKL. With 1 base clipped from V and 0 bases from J, the junction kept 0 bases outside the gene matches.

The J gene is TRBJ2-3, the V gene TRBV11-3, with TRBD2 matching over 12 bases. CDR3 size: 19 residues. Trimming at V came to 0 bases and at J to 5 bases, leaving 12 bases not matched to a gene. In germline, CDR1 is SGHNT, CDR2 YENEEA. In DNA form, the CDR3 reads TGTGCCAGCAGCTTAGATCTTTCCCTAGCGGGGGGGCCTGGAGATACGCAGTATTTT. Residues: CASSLDLSLAGGPGDTQYF.

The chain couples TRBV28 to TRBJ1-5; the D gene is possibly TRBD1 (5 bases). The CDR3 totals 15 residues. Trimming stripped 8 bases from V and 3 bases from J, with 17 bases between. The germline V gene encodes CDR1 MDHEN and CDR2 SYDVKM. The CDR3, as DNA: TGTGCCAGCTCTTGGCAGGGAGGGACCAATCAGCCCCAGCATTTT. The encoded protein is CASSWQGGTNQPQHF.

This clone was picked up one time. The CDR3 sequence: CASSDGGMYEQYF. The DNA for the CDR3 is TGTGCCAGCAGTGACGGGGGGATGTACGAGCAGTACTTC. The genes are TRBV12-3 or TRBV12-4 and TRBJ2-7, with TRBD2 matching over 7 bases. This CDR3 is 13 amino acids long. V shed 5 bases, J shed 4 bases, and the junction held 5 bases outside the gene matches.

CDR3: CASSDPTKPRGYEQYF. In nucleotides, the CDR3 is TGTGCCAGCAGTGACCCGACTAAGCCCCGAGGCTACGAGCAGTACTTC. This chain uses TRBV25-1 with TRBJ2-7; perhaps TRBD2 as D (5 bases). The CDR3 sequence is 16 residues long. The germline gives CDR1 MGHDK, CDR2 SYGVNS. V shed 3 bases and J shed 3 bases, with 18 bases lying between them.

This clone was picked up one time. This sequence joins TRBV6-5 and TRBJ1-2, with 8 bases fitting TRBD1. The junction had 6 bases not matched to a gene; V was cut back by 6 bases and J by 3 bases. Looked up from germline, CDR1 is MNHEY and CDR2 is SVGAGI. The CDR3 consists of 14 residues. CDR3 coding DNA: TGTGCCAGCAGCCCACAGGGGGGGGACTATGGCTACACCTTC. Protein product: CASSPQGGDYGYTF.

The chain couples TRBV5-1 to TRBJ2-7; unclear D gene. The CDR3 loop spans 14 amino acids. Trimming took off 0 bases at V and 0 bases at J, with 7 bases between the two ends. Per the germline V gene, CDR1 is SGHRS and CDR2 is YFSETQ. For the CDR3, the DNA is TGCGCCAGCAGCTTGGAACAGAACTCCTACGAGCAGTACTTC. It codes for CASSLEQNSYEQYF.

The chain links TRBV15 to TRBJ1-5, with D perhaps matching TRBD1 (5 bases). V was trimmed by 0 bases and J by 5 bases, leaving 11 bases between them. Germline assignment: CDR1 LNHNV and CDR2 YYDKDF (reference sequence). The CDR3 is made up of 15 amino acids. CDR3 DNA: TGTGCCACCAGCAGAGATGGCAGGGTCGATCAGCCCCAGCATTTT. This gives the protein CATSRDGRVDQPQHF.

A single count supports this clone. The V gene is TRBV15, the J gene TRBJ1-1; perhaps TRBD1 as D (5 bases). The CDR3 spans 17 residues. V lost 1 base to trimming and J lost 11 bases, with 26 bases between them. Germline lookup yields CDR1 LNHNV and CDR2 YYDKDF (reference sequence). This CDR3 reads CATSRGSWAGQGGSAFF. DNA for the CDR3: TGTGCCACCAGCAGAGGAAGTTGGGCAGGGCAAGGCGGTAGTGCTTTCTTT.

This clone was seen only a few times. The CDR3 nucleotides are TGTGCCAGCAACAGATATAGCAATCAGCCCCAGCATTTT. It specifies CASNRYSNQPQHF. The V call is TRBV2, the J call TRBJ1-5, with unresolved D. This CDR3 spans 13 amino acids. Trimming took off 7 bases at V and 0 bases at J, with 7 bases between the two ends. Germline CDR1 reads SNHLY; CDR2 reads FYNNEI.